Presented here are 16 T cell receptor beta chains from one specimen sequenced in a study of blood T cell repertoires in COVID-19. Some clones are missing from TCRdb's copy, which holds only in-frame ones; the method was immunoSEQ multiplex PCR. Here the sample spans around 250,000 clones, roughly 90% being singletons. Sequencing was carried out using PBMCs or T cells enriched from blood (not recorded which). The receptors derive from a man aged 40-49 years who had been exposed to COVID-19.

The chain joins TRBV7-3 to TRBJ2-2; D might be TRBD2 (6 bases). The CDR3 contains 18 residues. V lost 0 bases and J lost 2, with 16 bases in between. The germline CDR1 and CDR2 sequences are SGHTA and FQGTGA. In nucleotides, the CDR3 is TGTGCCAGCAGCTTAACGTCGGTCAGTAGCGGAAACACCGGGGAGCTGTTTTTT. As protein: CASSLTSVSSGNTGELFF. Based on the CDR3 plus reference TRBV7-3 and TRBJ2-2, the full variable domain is GAGVSQTPSNKVTEKGKYVELRCDPISGHTALYWYRQSLGQGPEFLIYFQGTGAADDSGLPNDRFFAVRPEGSVSTLKIQRTERGDSAVYLCASSLTSVSSGNTGELFFGEGSRLTVL.

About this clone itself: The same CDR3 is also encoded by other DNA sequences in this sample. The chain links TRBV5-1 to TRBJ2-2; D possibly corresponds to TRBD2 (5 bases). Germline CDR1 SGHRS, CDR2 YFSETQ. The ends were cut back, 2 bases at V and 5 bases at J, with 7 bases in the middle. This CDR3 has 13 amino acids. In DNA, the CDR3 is TGCGCCAGCAGCTTAACGGGAACCGGGGAGCTGTTTTTT. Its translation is CASSLTGTGELFF.

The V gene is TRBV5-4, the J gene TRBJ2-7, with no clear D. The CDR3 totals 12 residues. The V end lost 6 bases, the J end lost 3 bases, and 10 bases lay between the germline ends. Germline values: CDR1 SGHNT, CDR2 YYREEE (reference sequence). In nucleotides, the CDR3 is TGTGCCAGCACCGTCCCAGGCTACGAGCAGTACTTC. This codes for CASTVPGYEQYF. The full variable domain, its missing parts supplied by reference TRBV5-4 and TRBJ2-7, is ETGVTQSPTHLIKTRGQQVTLRCSSQSGHNTVSWYQQALGQGPQFIFQYYREEENGRGNFPPRFSGLQFPNYSSELNVNALELDDSALYLCASTVPGYEQYFGPGTRLTVT.

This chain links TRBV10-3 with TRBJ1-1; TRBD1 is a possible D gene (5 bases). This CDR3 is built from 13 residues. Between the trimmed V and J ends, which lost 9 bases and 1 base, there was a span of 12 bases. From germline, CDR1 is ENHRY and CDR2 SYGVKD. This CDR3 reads CAICGTENTEAFF. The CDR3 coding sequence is TGTGCCATATGCGGGACGGAGAACACTGAAGCTTTCTTT.

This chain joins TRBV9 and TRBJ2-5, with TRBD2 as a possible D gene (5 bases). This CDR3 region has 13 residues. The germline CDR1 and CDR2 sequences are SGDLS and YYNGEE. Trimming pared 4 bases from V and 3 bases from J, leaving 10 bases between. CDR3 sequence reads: CASSPRGEETQYF. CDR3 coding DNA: TGTGCCAGCAGCCCCCGGGGAGAAGAGACCCAGTACTTC.

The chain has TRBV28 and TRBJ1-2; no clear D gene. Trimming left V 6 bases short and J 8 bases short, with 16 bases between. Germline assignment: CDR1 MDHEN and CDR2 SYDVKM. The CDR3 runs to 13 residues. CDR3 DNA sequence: TGTGCCAGCAGACTCAATGCGGGTATGGGCTACACCTTC. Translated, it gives CASRLNAGMGYTF.

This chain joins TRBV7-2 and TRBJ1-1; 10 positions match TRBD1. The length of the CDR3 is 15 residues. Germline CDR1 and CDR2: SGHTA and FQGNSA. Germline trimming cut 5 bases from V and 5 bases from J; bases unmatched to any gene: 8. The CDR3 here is CASSPETGGGTEAFF. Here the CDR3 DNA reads TGTGCCAGCAGCCCTGAGACAGGGGGCGGAACTGAAGCTTTCTTT.

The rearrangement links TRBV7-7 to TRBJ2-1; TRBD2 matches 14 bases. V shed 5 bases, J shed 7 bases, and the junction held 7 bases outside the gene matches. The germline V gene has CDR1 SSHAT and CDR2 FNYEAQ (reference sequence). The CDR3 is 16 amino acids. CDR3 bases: TGTGCCAGCAGCCCCGGACTAGCGGGAGGCACGAATGAGCAGTTCTTC. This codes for CASSPGLAGGTNEQFF.

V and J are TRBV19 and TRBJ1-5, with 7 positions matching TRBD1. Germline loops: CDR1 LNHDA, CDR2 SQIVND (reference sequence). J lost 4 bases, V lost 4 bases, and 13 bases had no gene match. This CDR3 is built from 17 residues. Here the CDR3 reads CASSTRTGFSYNQPQHF. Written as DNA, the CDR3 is TGTGCCAGTAGTACAAGGACAGGTTTTTCTTATAATCAGCCCCAGCATTTT.

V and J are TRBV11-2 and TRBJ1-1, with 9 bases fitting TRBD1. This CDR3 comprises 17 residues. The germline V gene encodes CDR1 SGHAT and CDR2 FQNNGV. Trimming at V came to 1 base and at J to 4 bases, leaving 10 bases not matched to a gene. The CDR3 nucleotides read TGTGCCAGCAGCTTAGGGGACAGGGTTATCCGAAGCACTGAAGCTTTCTTT. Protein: CASSLGDRVIRSTEAFF.

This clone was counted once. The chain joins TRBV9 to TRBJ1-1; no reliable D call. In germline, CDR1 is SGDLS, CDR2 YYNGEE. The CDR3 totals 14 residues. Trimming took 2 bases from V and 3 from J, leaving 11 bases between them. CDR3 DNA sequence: TGTGCCAGCAGCGTGTCACTATCCCACACTGAAGCTTTCTTT. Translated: CASSVSLSHTEAFF.

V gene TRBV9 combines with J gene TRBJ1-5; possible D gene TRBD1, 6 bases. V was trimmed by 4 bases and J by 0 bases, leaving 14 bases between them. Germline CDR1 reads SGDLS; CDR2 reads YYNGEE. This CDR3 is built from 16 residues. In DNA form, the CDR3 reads TGTGCCAGCAGCCCGGACAGAGGCGATAGCAATCAGCCCCAGCATTTT. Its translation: CASSPDRGDSNQPQHF.

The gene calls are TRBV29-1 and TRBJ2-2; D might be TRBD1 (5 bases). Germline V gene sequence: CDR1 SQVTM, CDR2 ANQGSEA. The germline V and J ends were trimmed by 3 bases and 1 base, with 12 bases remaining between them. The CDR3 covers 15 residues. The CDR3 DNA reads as TGCAGCGTTGATTTAGGCCAGGGGAACACCGGGGAGCTGTTTTTT. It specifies CSVDLGQGNTGELFF.

CDR3 sequence (DNA): TGTGCCAGCAGCACAGCGGGGGCTGAAGCTTTCTTT. Translation: CASSTAGAEAFF. This rearrangement joins TRBV7-9 to TRBJ1-1, with D maybe TRBD1 (5 bases). CDR1 SEHNR and CDR2 FQNEAQ come from the germline V gene (reference sequence). This CDR3 has 12 residues. V was clipped by 5 bases and J by 6 bases, with 10 bases between them. The variable domain in full, completed from reference TRBV7-9 and TRBJ1-1, reads DTGVSQNPRHKITKRGQNVTFRCDPISEHNRLYWYRQTLGQGPEFLTYFQNEAQLEKSRLLSDRFSAERPKGSFSTLEIQRTEQGDSAMYLCASSTAGAEAFFGQGTRLTVV.

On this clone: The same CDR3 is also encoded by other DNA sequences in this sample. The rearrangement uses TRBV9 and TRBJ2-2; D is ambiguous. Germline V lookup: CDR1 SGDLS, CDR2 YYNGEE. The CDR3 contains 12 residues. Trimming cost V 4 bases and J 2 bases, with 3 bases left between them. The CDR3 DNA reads TGTGCCAGCAGCCTCAACACCGGGGAGCTGTTTTTT. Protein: CASSLNTGELFF.

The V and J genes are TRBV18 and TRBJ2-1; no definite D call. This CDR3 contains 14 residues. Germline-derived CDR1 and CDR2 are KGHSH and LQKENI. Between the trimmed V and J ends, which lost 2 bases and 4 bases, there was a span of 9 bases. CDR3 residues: CASSPWAQYNEQFF. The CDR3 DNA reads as TGTGCCAGCTCACCATGGGCTCAGTACAATGAGCAGTTCTTC.